This T cell receptor (beta chain) was sequenced during a study of T cells after somatic rescue of genetic block. The V end lost 0 bases, the J end lost 1 base, and 10 bases lay between the germline ends. CDR3 length: 15 residues. In germline, CDR1 is SGDLS, CDR2 YYNGEE. Produced via immunoSEQ multiplex PCR; TCRdb's table is partial and in-frame only. The repertoire holds 80,000 to 90,000 clones, 70% to 90% seen once, with around 1.5% in the top ten. This TCR derives from a woman under 30. The sequenced sample consisted of peripheral blood mononuclear cells (PBMCs). V is TRBV9 and J is TRBJ2-5; no reliable D call. The CDR3 loop reads CASSVGGPPQETQYF. The CDR3 DNA reads as TGTGCCAGCAGCGTAGGTGGCCCACCCCAAGAGACCCAGTACTTC. Filled out from reference TRBV9 and TRBJ2-5, the complete variable domain reads DSGVTQTPKHLITATGQRVTLRCSPRSGDLSVYWYQQSLDQGLQFLIQYYNGEERAKGNILERFSAQQFPDLHSELNLSSLELGDSALYFCASSVGGPPQETQYFGPGTRLLVL.